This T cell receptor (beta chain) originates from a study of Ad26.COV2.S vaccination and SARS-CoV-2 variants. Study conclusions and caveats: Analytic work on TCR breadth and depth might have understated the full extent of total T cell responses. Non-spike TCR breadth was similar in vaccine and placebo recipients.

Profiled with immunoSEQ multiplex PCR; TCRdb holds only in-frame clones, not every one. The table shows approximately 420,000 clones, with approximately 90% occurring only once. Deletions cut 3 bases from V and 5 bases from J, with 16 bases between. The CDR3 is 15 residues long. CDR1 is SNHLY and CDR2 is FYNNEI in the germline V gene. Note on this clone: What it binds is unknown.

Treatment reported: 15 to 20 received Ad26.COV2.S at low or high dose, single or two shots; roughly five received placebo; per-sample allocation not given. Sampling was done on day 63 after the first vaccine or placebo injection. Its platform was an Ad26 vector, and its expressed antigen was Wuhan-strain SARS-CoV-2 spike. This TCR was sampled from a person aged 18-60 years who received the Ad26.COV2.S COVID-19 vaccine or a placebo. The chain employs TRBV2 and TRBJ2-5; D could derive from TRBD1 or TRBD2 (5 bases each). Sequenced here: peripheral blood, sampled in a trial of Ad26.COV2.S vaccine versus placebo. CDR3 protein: CASSEGVFTRETQYF. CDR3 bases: TGTGCCAGCAGTGAGGGGGTCTTCACCCGTGAGACCCAGTACTTC.